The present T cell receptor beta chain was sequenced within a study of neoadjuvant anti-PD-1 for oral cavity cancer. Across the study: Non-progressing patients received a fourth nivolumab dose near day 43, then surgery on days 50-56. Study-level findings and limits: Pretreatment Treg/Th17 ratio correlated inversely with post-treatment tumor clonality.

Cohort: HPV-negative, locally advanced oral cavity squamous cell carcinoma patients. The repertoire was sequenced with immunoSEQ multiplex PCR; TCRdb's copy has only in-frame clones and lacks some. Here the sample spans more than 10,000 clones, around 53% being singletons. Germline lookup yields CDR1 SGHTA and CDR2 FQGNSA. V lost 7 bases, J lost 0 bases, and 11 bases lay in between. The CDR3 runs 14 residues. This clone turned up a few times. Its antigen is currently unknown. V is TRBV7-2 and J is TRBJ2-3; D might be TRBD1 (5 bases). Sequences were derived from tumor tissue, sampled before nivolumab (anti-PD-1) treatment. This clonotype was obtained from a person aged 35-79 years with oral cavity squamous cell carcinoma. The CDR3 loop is CASMRQPSTDTQYF. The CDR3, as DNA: TGTGCCAGCATGCGACAGCCGAGCACAGATACGCAGTATTTT. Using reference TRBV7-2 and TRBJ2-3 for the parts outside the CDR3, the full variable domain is GAGVSQSPSNKVTEKGKDVELRCDPISGHTALYWYRQSLGQGLEFLIYFQGNSAPDKSGLPSDRFSAERTGGSVSTLTIQRTQQEDSAVYLCASMRQPSTDTQYFGPGTRLTVL.